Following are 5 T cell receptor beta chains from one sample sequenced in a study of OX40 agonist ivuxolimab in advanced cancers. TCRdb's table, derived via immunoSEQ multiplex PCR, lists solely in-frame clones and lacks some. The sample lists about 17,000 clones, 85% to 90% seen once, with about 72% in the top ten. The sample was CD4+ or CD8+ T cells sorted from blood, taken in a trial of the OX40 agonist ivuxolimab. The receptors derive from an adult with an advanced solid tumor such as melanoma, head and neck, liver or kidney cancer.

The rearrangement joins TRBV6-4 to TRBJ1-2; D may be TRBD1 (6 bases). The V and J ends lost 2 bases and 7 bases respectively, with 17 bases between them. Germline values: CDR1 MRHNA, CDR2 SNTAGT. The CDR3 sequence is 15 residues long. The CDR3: CASSDTTTGSFGYTF. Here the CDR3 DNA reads TGTGCCAGCAGTGACACCACAACAGGGTCCTTTGGCTACACCTTC.

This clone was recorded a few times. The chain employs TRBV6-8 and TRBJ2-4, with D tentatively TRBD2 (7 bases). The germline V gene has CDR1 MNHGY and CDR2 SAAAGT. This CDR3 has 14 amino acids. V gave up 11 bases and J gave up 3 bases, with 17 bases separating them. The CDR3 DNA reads TGTGCCGGGGGAGGGACACTCTACAAAAACATTCAGTACTTC. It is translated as CAGGGTLYKNIQYF.

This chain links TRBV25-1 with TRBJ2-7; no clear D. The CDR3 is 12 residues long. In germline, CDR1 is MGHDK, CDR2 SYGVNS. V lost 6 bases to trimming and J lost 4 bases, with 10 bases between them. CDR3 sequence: CASSEVGYEQYF. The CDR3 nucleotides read TGTGCCAGCAGCGAAGTTGGGTACGAGCAGTACTTC.

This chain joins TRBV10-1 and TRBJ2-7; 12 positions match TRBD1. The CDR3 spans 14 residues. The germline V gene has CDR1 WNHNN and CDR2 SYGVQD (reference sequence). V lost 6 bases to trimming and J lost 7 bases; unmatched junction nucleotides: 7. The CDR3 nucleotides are TGCGCCAGCAGCCCGGGACAGGGGGCGGGGGAGCAGTACTTC. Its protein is CASSPGQGAGEQYF.

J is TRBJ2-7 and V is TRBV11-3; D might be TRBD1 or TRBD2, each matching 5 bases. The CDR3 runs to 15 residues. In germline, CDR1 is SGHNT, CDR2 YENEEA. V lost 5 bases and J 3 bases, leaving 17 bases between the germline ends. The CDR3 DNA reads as TGTGCCAGCAGCACCCGGGGACGGAGGAACTACGAGCAGTACTTC. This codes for CASSTRGRRNYEQYF. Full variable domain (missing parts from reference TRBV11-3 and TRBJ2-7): EAGVVQSPRYKIIEKKQPVAFWCNPISGHNTLYWYLQNLGQGPELLIRYENEEAVDDSQLPKDRFSAERLKGVDSTLKIQPAELGDSAVYLCASSTRGRRNYEQYFGPGTRLTVT.